Listed here are 10 T cell receptor beta chains from one sample, sequenced in a study of cytomegalovirus exposure and HLA in healthy donors. Some clones are missing from TCRdb's copy, which holds only in-frame ones; the method was immunoSEQ multiplex PCR. The table shows 150,000 to 200,000 clones, with about 89% occurring only once. Specimen: PBMCs. Receptor source: a woman between 18 and 29 years old in good health and CMV-seropositive.

The rearrangement joins TRBV6-1 to TRBJ2-7; 9 nucleotides align to TRBD2. CDR1 and CDR2 from the germline V gene are MNHNS and SASEGT. The ends lost 6 bases at V and 3 bases at J; junction bases unmatched: 9. The CDR3 consists of 15 residues. This CDR3 is CASSGMTSGHYEQYF. The CDR3 bases are TGTGCCAGCAGCGGAATGACTAGCGGACACTACGAGCAGTACTTC.

The chain joins TRBV19 to TRBJ2-1; D remains ambiguous. Germline V gene lookup returns CDR1 LNHDA and CDR2 SQIVND (reference sequence). The CDR3 has 14 residues. Trimming left V 6 bases short and J 6 bases short, with 15 bases between. CDR3 sequence (DNA): TGTGCCAGTAGCTACAAGAGGCCCACCAATGAGCAGTTCTTC. Protein: CASSYKRPTNEQFF.

V and J are TRBV19 and TRBJ1-3; 7 bases match TRBD1. The CDR3 is 16 amino acids. The V gene's germline CDR1 is LNHDA and CDR2 SQIVND (reference sequence). J lost 0 bases, V lost 5 bases, and 7 bases had no gene match. CDR3 sequence (DNA): TGTGCCAGTAGTTTGACAGGGCGCCCCTCTGGAAACACCATATATTTT. This sequence encodes CASSLTGRPSGNTIYF.

The chain carries TRBV2 and TRBJ2-2; a possible D gene is TRBD2 (5 bases). This CDR3 contains 15 residues. The V gene's germline CDR1 is SNHLY and CDR2 FYNNEI. V dropped 3 bases and J dropped 4 bases, with 12 bases sitting between them. For the CDR3, the DNA is TGTGCCAGCAGTGAGGATAGCGCGAGCACCGGGGAGCTGTTTTTT. Translating gives CASSEDSASTGELFF.

V gene TRBV6-1 combines with J gene TRBJ1-5; TRBD1 might be the D (6 bases). Per the germline V gene, CDR1 is MNHNS and CDR2 is SASEGT. The V gene lost 4 bases and the J gene lost 2 bases, with 9 bases spanning the gap. The CDR3 consists of 14 residues. The CDR3 reads CASSVPGGNQPQHF. The DNA of the CDR3 is TGTGCCAGCAGTGTCCCAGGGGGCAATCAGCCCCAGCATTTT.

The chain is built from TRBV11-3 and TRBJ2-4; 9 positions match TRBD1. V lost 5 bases, J lost 10 bases, and 6 bases stayed unmatched. In germline, CDR1 is SGHNT, CDR2 YENEEA. There are 13 residues in the CDR3. Written as DNA, the CDR3 is TGTGCCAGCAGCGACGGGACAGGGAATATTCAGTACTTC. Amino acid sequence: CASSDGTGNIQYF.

The chain is built from TRBV9 and TRBJ2-3, with 8 bases matching TRBD2. The CDR3 covers 13 residues. Germline V CDR1 and CDR2: SGDLS, YYNGEE. Trimming at V came to 5 bases and at J to 7 bases, leaving 6 bases not matched to a gene. CDR3 region: CASSLAGTYTQYF. The CDR3 DNA reads as TGTGCCAGCAGTTTAGCGGGGACTTATACGCAGTATTTT. The full variable domain, in which reference TRBV9 and TRBJ2-3 provide the parts outside the CDR3, is DSGVTQTPKHLITATGQRVTLRCSPRSGDLSVYWYQQSLDQGLQFLIQYYNGEERAKGNILERFSAQQFPDLHSELNLSSLELGDSALYFCASSLAGTYTQYFGPGTRLTVL.

V usage is TRBV7-6 and J usage is TRBJ2-7, with a weak D call TRBD1 (5 bases). The CDR3 extends over 15 amino acids. Germline assignment: CDR1 SGHVS and CDR2 FNYEAQ. V shed 3 bases and J shed 4 bases, with 16 bases lying between them. The CDR3 nucleotides are TGTGCCAGCAGCTTGGGGCGGTCAACCTTTTACGAGCAGTACTTC. It codes for CASSLGRSTFYEQYF.

This chain connects TRBV9 to TRBJ2-7; 9 nucleotides align to TRBD1. From germline, CDR1 is SGDLS and CDR2 YYNGEE. V dropped 3 bases and J dropped 6; count of bases not matched to a gene: 10. CDR3 length: 15 residues. The CDR3 region is CASSAETGGKVEQYF. The CDR3 region has the DNA TGTGCCAGCAGCGCCGAGACAGGGGGAAAAGTCGAGCAGTACTTC.

The CDR3 loop is CASSHLAGSTDTQYF. For the CDR3, the DNA is TGTGCCAGCAGCCACCTAGCGGGGTCCACAGATACGCAGTATTTT. V is TRBV4-2 and J is TRBJ2-3, with 9 bases matching TRBD2. The CDR3 is made up of 15 amino acids. J gave up 2 bases and V 3 bases, and 3 bases lay outside the gene matches. Germline V gene sequence: CDR1 LGHNA, CDR2 YNFKEQ.